The 18 T cell receptor beta chains below were found in one sample sequenced in a study of identical twins. TCRdb passed the 5' RACE reads through MiXCR, listing each CDR3 protein once. The repertoire has some 710,000 distinct CDR3 sequences, less than 7% of them found once; the top ten carry roughly 2%. Sequencing was carried out using naive T cells sorted from blood. The receptor set was obtained from a man younger than 30 in good health.

This clonotype came up many times. The chain carries TRBV25-1 and TRBJ1-6, with 8 positions matching TRBD1. Germline V gene sequence: CDR1 MGHDK, CDR2 SYGVNS. V gave up 4 bases and J gave up 7 bases; unmatched junction bases: 6. The CDR3 has 15 amino acids. The CDR3 is CASSASGQGNSPLHF. CDR3 coding DNA: TGTGCCAGCAGTGCCTCTGGACAGGGAAATTCACCCCTCCACTTT.

This clonotype occurred many times. The rearrangement links TRBV25-1 to TRBJ1-6; possibly TRBD1 for D (5 bases). The CDR3 is 15 residues long. Germline V gives CDR1 MGHDK, CDR2 SYGVNS. Between the trimmed V and J ends, which lost 1 base and 5 bases, there was a span of 9 bases. The CDR3 here is CASSESGLDNSPLHF. The DNA for the CDR3 is TGTGCCAGCAGTGAATCAGGGCTTGATAATTCACCCCTCCACTTT.

This clonotype came up a few times. This sequence joins TRBV12-5 and TRBJ2-7; TRBD1 might be the D (6 bases). CDR3 length equals 16 residues. The germline V gene has CDR1 LGHNT and CDR2 FRNRAP. V lost 2 bases, J lost 1 base, and 15 bases lay in between. CDR3 nucleotide sequence: TGTGCTAGTGGTTTGCCGAGGGACAAGGTATCCTACGAGCAGTACGTC. Protein product: CASGLPRDKVSYEQYV.

Only a few counts were recorded for this clonotype. The V call is TRBV7-9, the J call TRBJ2-7; 8 bases agree with TRBD1. V dropped 5 bases and J dropped 9; count of bases not matched to a gene: 9. Germline-derived CDR1 and CDR2 are SEHNR and FQNEAQ (reference sequence). This CDR3 has 13 amino acids. The DNA for the CDR3 is TGTGCCAGCAGCGCTCCACAGGGGGTGGTGCAGTACGTC. Residues: CASSAPQGVVQYV.

This clonotype occurred many times. The gene calls are TRBV29-1 and TRBJ2-5, with 7 nucleotides matching TRBD1. V lost 4 bases to trimming and J lost 1 base; unmatched junction nucleotides: 12. The CDR3 runs to 16 residues. The germline V gene encodes CDR1 SQVTM and CDR2 ANQGSEA. CDR3 sequence (DNA): TGCAGCGTTGGGGGTCTCCTTGGGGACAGCCAAGAGACCCAGTACTTC. It is translated as CSVGGLLGDSQETQYF. Full variable domain (remainder filled in from reference TRBV29-1 and TRBJ2-5): SAVISQKPSRDICQRGTSLTIQCQVDSQVTMMFWYRQQPGQSLTLIATANQGSEATYESGFVIDKFPISRPNLTFSTLTVSNMSPEDSSIYLCSVGGLLGDSQETQYFGPGTRLLVL.

This clonotype was observed a few times. The rearrangement joins TRBV7-7 to TRBJ2-7, with a tentative D call TRBD2 (5 bases). The CDR3 length is 13 residues. The germline gives CDR1 SSHAT, CDR2 FNYEAQ (reference sequence). Trimming cost V 6 bases and J 7 bases, with 16 bases left between them. Here the CDR3 reads CASSPPGMWEQYF. The CDR3 DNA follows: TGTGCCAGCAGTCCGCCCGGGATGTGGGAGCAGTACTTC. Filled out from reference TRBV7-7 and TRBJ2-7, the complete variable domain reads GAGVSQSPRYKVTKRGQDVTLRCDPISSHATLYWYQQALGQGPEFLTYFNYEAQPDKSGLPSDRFSAERPEGSISTLTIQRTEQRDSAMYRCASSPPGMWEQYFGPGTRLTVT.

The gene calls are TRBV6-2 or TRBV6-3 and TRBJ2-7; D remains unclear. Germline V gene lookup returns CDR1 MNHEY and CDR2 SVGEGT. Trimming removed 7 bases from V and 4 bases from J, with 17 bases in between. The CDR3 is made up of 14 amino acids. CDR3 DNA sequence: TGTGCCAGCACCAACCTGCGGACCCCATACGAGCAGTACGTC. Protein sequence: CASTNLRTPYEQYV.

There are many counts of this clonotype. The V call is TRBV6-5, the J call TRBJ1-1, with 7 nucleotides matching TRBD1. J lost 3 bases, V lost 0 bases, and 1 base had no gene match. Germline-derived CDR1 and CDR2 are MNHEY and SVGAGI. This CDR3 comprises 14 residues. The CDR3 region is CASSYSQGDTEAFF. The CDR3 DNA is TGTGCCAGCAGTTACTCCCAGGGGGACACTGAAGCTTTCTTT.

The sample holds a few counts of this clonotype. V usage is TRBV4-3 and J usage is TRBJ2-7, with D perhaps matching TRBD2 (6 bases). The V gene's germline CDR1 is LGHNA and CDR2 YSLEER. V shed 1 base and J shed 3 bases, with 7 bases lying between them. CDR3 length: 13 amino acids. This CDR3 reads CASSQGLVYEQYF. The DNA of the CDR3 is TGCGCCAGCAGCCAAGGACTAGTCTACGAGCAGTACTTC.

In this sample, this clonotype turned up a few times. The chain employs TRBV7-2 and TRBJ2-7, with a weak D call TRBD2 (6 bases). Germline V gene lookup returns CDR1 SGHTA and CDR2 FQGNSA. The V and J ends lost 2 bases and 3 bases respectively, with 11 bases between them. The CDR3 runs 14 residues. The CDR3, as DNA: TGTGCCAGCAGCTTAAGGCTGGGAGGCTACGAGCAGTACTTC. This sequence encodes CASSLRLGGYEQYF.

This chain uses TRBV6-5 with TRBJ1-1; tentative D call: TRBD1 (6 bases). The length of the CDR3 is 13 residues. V was trimmed by 1 base and J by 5 bases, leaving 8 bases between them. CDR1 is MNHEY, CDR2 SVGAGI, per germline. Written as DNA, the CDR3 is TGTGCCAGCAGTTACTTTGGGACAACTGAAGCTTTCTTT. This codes for CASSYFGTTEAFF.

The chain has TRBV5-6 and TRBJ2-7, with D unresolved. This CDR3 spans 14 amino acids. Trimming removed 0 bases from V and 2 bases from J, with 9 bases in between. Per the germline V gene, CDR1 is SGHDT and CDR2 is YYEEEE. The CDR3 loop is CASSLAARTYEQYV. The CDR3 DNA is TGTGCCAGCAGCTTGGCCGCCCGGACCTACGAGCAGTACGTC.

This clonotype came up many times. The rearrangement links TRBV15 to TRBJ1-3; D remains ambiguous. V lost 3 bases to trimming and J lost 1 base, with 7 bases between them. The germline CDR1 and CDR2 sequences are LNHNV and YYDKDF (reference sequence). This CDR3 contains 14 residues. The CDR3 here is CATSSHGSGNTIYF. The CDR3 DNA reads TGTGCCACCAGCAGTCACGGTTCTGGAAACACCATATATTTT. Based on the CDR3 plus reference TRBV15 and TRBJ1-3, the full variable domain is DAMVIQNPRYQVTQFGKPVTLSCSQTLNHNVMYWYQQKSSQAPKLLFHYYDKDFNNEADTPDNFQSRRPNTSFCFLDIRSPGLGDTAMYLCATSSHGSGNTIYFGEGSWLTVV.

The CDR3 reads CASSPRQDPFYNSPLHF. In DNA form, the CDR3 reads TGTGCCAGCAGCCCTAGACAGGACCCCTTCTATAATTCACCCCTCCACTTT. The chain uses TRBV7-6 and TRBJ1-6; a weak D match, TRBD1 (6 bases). Germline values: CDR1 SGHVS, CDR2 FNYEAQ. The CDR3 sequence is 17 residues long. The ends were cut back, 5 bases at V and 3 bases at J, with 17 bases in the middle.

This clonotype was detected many times. V and J are TRBV11-1 and TRBJ2-1; no definite D call. The CDR3 sequence is 15 residues long. Germline lookup yields CDR1 SGHAT and CDR2 FQDESV (reference sequence). The ends were cut back, 1 base at V and 7 bases at J, with 14 bases in the middle. The CDR3 coding sequence is TGTGCCAGCAGCTTAGTGCCCCCCTTGGCTAATGAGCAGTTCTTC. Its protein product is CASSLVPPLANEQFF.

The CDR3 is CSVRGSLYGYTF. As DNA, the CDR3 is TGCAGCGTTCGCGGCTCGCTTTATGGCTACACCTTC. The rearrangement joins TRBV29-1 to TRBJ1-2; D gene unclear. V shed 5 bases and J shed 5 bases, with 12 bases lying between them. CDR1 and CDR2 from the germline V gene are SQVTM and ANQGSEA. This CDR3 is built from 12 residues.

V is TRBV12-3 or TRBV12-4 and J is TRBJ2-2, with TRBD1 identical over 12 bases. Germline trimming cut 3 bases from V and 7 bases from J; bases unmatched to any gene: 3. The CDR3 extends over 15 amino acids. The CDR3 loop is CASSLGQGAIGELFF. Here the CDR3 DNA reads TGTGCCAGCAGTTTGGGACAGGGGGCGATCGGGGAGCTGTTTTTT.

This clonotype was seen repeatedly, ten times or more. V usage is TRBV20-1 and J usage is TRBJ1-2; D unclear. The germline V and J ends were trimmed by 0 bases and 4 bases, with 9 bases remaining between them. The germline V gene encodes CDR1 DFQATT and CDR2 SNEGSKA (reference sequence). The CDR3 has 13 residues. The chain's CDR3 is CSARDRKLYGYTF. CDR3 in DNA: TGCAGTGCTAGAGACAGGAAACTCTATGGCTACACCTTC.